These 27 T cell receptor beta chains share one sample of origin, sequenced in a study of CD8 T cells in Susac syndrome. Random hexamers were used to reverse transcribe an amount of about 0.5 to 1 ug RNA. One entry per CDR3 protein results from TCRdb running MiXCR on the immunoSEQ multiplex PCR reads. The sample includes roughly 120,000 distinct CDR3 sequences, less than 95% of them seen just once. The sample comprised CD4+ T cells from PBMCs. The receptors were gathered from a human donor with multiple sclerosis.

The V and J genes are TRBV6-2 or TRBV6-3 and TRBJ2-3; D might be TRBD2 (6 bases). The CDR3 is made up of 13 amino acids. V shed 7 bases and J shed 1 base, with 9 bases lying between them. CDR1 and CDR2 (germline): MNHEY, SVGEGT. The CDR3 here is CASMASGTDTQYF. The CDR3 bases are TGTGCCAGCATGGCTAGCGGCACAGATACGCAGTATTTT.

This clonotype occurred once. CDR3 coding DNA: TGTGCCAGCAGCTTTCCTGACAGGGGAATTGAGCAGTTCTTC. Translated: CASSFPDRGIEQFF. The J gene is TRBJ2-1, the V gene TRBV6-6; 8 bases line up with TRBD1. This CDR3 region has 14 residues. Germline V gene sequence: CDR1 MNHNY, CDR2 SVGAGI (reference sequence). V trimming: 6 bases; J trimming: 9 bases; junction bases outside the gene matches: 10.

V gene TRBV4-3 combines with J gene TRBJ1-2, with D unresolved. Looked up from germline, CDR1 is LGHNA and CDR2 is YSLEER. V was shortened by 0 bases and J by 2 bases, with 13 bases between the two germline ends. This CDR3 region has 16 residues. The CDR3 spells CASSQESNRGNYGYTF. The CDR3 nucleotides read TGCGCCAGCAGCCAAGAATCAAACCGGGGAAACTATGGCTACACCTTC.

The genes are TRBV3-1 and TRBJ2-7, with TRBD2 as a possible D gene (5 bases). V lost 4 bases, J lost 9 bases, and 19 bases lay in between. Germline V CDR1 and CDR2: LGHDT, YNNKEL (reference sequence). The CDR3 runs to 14 residues. DNA of the CDR3: TGTGCCAGCAGCCTAGAGTCGGGATACCTCGGGCAGTACTTC. Translation: CASSLESGYLGQYF.

V is TRBV4-1 and J is TRBJ1-3; no definite D call. Germline V CDR1 and CDR2: MGHRA, YSYEKL. The CDR3 has 15 residues. Trimming took off 3 bases at V and 0 bases at J, with 9 bases between the two ends. CDR3 bases: TGCGCCAGCAGCCATGACGGTAACTCTGGAAACACCATATATTTT. Its protein is CASSHDGNSGNTIYF.

The rearrangement links TRBV9 to TRBJ1-5; D may be TRBD1 (5 bases). V lost 3 bases and J 4 bases, leaving 14 bases between the germline ends. Germline CDR1 reads SGDLS; CDR2 reads YYNGEE. This CDR3 has 15 residues. The CDR3 protein is CASSASGLPNQPQHF. The DNA for the CDR3 is TGTGCCAGCAGCGCGTCGGGACTCCCTAATCAGCCCCAGCATTTT.

The CDR3 region is CASSLSQGGTEAFF. The CDR3 coding sequence is TGTGCCAGCAGCTTAAGTCAGGGAGGGACTGAAGCTTTCTTT. This chain joins TRBV7-6 and TRBJ1-1, with D possibly being TRBD1 (5 bases). The V end was cut by 2 bases, the J end by 5 bases, with 12 bases between. CDR1 is SGHVS, CDR2 FNYEAQ, per germline. This CDR3 region has 14 residues.

The chain employs TRBV6-1 and TRBJ1-5, with D uncertain. Germline V lookup: CDR1 MNHNS, CDR2 SASEGT. The CDR3 extends over 13 amino acids. The V end lost 2 bases, the J end lost 7 bases, and 9 bases lay between the germline ends. The CDR3, as DNA: TGTGCCAGCAGTGAAACGTTGGCGCAGCCCCAGCATTTT. It encodes CASSETLAQPQHF.

This clonotype occurred once. This chain joins TRBV18 and TRBJ2-2; perhaps TRBD2 as D (6 bases). Trimming shortened V by 3 bases and J by 3 bases, and 11 bases separated the two germline ends. CDR3 length: 15 amino acids. CDR1 is KGHSH, CDR2 LQKENI, per germline. CDR3 nucleotide sequence: TGTGCCAGCTCACCGGGAGGAACCCACACCGGGGAGCTGTTTTTT. It yields the protein CASSPGGTHTGELFF.

In DNA form, the CDR3 reads TGTGCCAGCAGCCGGACAGGGGAGAATCAGCCCCAGCATTTT. Translation gives CASSRTGENQPQHF. V is TRBV9 and J is TRBJ1-5, with 9 bases matching TRBD1. The CDR3 runs to 14 residues. Per germline, CDR1 SGDLS and CDR2 YYNGEE. The trim removed 4 bases at V and 4 bases at J, leaving 3 bases unmatched.

The table lists this clonotype with a count of one. The chain recombines TRBV2 with TRBJ1-1, with D possibly being TRBD1 (5 bases). CDR1 is SNHLY and CDR2 is FYNNEI in the germline V gene. The CDR3 has 15 residues. V lost 5 bases and J lost 1, with 14 bases in between. This chain's CDR3 is CASSFYRTPNTEAFF. The CDR3 DNA reads TGTGCCAGCAGTTTTTATCGGACACCGAACACTGAAGCTTTCTTT. Using reference TRBV2 and TRBJ1-1 for the parts outside the CDR3, the full variable domain is EPEVTQTPSHQVTQMGQEVILRCVPISNHLYFYWYRQILGQKVEFLVSFYNNEISEKSEIFDDQFSVERPDGSNFTLKIRSTKLEDSAMYFCASSFYRTPNTEAFFGQGTRLTVV.

V gene TRBV30 combines with J gene TRBJ1-6, with 8 bases fitting TRBD1. The CDR3 has 15 amino acids. Per germline, CDR1 GTSNPN and CDR2 SVGIG (reference sequence). V shed 0 bases and J 10 bases; nucleotides not matched to a gene: 8. The CDR3 region has the DNA TGTGCCTGGAGTGTCAAACAGGGGGAATTGTCACCCCTCCACTTT. Protein sequence: CAWSVKQGELSPLHF.

Here the CDR3 reads CSARDRRGGTDTQYF. CDR3 DNA sequence: TGCAGTGCTAGAGATCGAAGAGGTGGCACAGATACGCAGTATTTT. The chain joins TRBV20-1 to TRBJ2-3; D remains ambiguous. This CDR3 has 15 amino acids. In germline, CDR1 is DFQATT, CDR2 SNEGSKA (reference sequence). The V end was cut by 0 bases, the J end by 1 base, with 11 bases between.

The chain uses TRBV7-9 and TRBJ2-7; 10 bases are a match to TRBD2. The J segment lost 1 base and the V segment lost 1 base, leaving 4 bases of the junction unmatched. From germline, CDR1 is SEHNR and CDR2 FQNEAQ (reference sequence). The CDR3 sequence is 16 residues long. The CDR3 sequence is CASSLGSSGSSYEQYF. The CDR3 bases are TGTGCCAGCAGCTTAGGGTCTAGCGGGAGTTCCTACGAGCAGTACTTC.

The CDR3: CASSILGGPQPQHF. The CDR3 DNA follows: TGTGCCAGTAGTATTCTGGGGGGTCCCCAGCCCCAGCATTTT. The V gene is TRBV19, the J gene TRBJ1-5; maybe TRBD1 (5 bases). The CDR3 runs to 14 residues. Germline assignment: CDR1 LNHDA and CDR2 SQIVND (reference sequence). Trimming pared 3 bases from V and 7 bases from J, leaving 13 bases between.

This chain connects TRBV7-9 to TRBJ1-4, with D maybe TRBD1 (6 bases). This CDR3 is 14 amino acids long. Germline V gene lookup returns CDR1 SEHNR and CDR2 FQNEAQ (reference sequence). Trimming took 2 bases from V and 6 from J, leaving 10 bases between them. Here the CDR3 DNA reads TGTGCCAGCAGCTTATGGGGGCCGGATGAAAAACTGTTTTTT. It translates to CASSLWGPDEKLFF. Combining the CDR3 with reference TRBV7-9 and TRBJ1-4 gives the whole variable domain DTGVSQNPRHKITKRGQNVTFRCDPISEHNRLYWYRQTLGQGPEFLTYFQNEAQLEKSRLLSDRFSAERPKGSFSTLEIQRTEQGDSAMYLCASSLWGPDEKLFFGSGTQLSVL.

V is TRBV5-1 and J is TRBJ1-5; the D is unclear. The CDR3 is 16 amino acids. Between the trimmed V and J ends, which lost 0 bases and 0 bases, there was a span of 10 bases. The germline V gene has CDR1 SGHRS and CDR2 YFSETQ. The DNA for the CDR3 is TGCGCCAGCAGCTTGGAGGGCCAGAGTAGCAATCAGCCCCAGCATTTT. Its translation: CASSLEGQSSNQPQHF.

In DNA form, the CDR3 reads TGTGCCAGCAGTGAAGAGGACAGGGCAAATCAGCCCCAGCATTTT. Residues: CASSEEDRANQPQHF. The chain combines TRBV2 with TRBJ1-5, with 8 bases that match TRBD1. Germline loops: CDR1 SNHLY, CDR2 FYNNEI. This CDR3 is 15 amino acids long. The junction had 3 bases not matched to a gene; V was cut back by 1 base and J by 4 bases.

The gene calls are TRBV18 and TRBJ1-1, with 8 bases fitting TRBD1. The trim removed 2 bases at V and 1 base at J, leaving 3 bases unmatched. The CDR3 runs 15 residues. CDR1 is KGHSH and CDR2 is LQKENI in the germline V gene. The CDR3 reads CASSPSGGTNTEAFF. The CDR3, as DNA: TGTGCCAGCTCACCATCAGGGGGCACGAACACTGAAGCTTTCTTT.

This rearrangement joins TRBV29-1 to TRBJ1-2; D is undetermined. The V end was cut by 6 bases, the J end by 8 bases, with 19 bases between. This CDR3 comprises 13 residues. Germline V lookup: CDR1 SQVTM, CDR2 ANQGSEA. CDR3 nucleotides: TGCAGCGTCGTACTGCTGGGCAGTGTAGGCTACACCTTC. Amino acids: CSVVLLGSVGYTF.

The V call is TRBV29-1, the J call TRBJ1-4, with 9 bases that match TRBD1. Germline CDR1 SQVTM, CDR2 ANQGSEA. Losses at the gene ends were 2 bases for V and 5 bases for J; bases not matched to a gene: 3. CDR3 length: 14 residues. CDR3: CSVEWTGANEKLFF. DNA of the CDR3: TGCAGCGTTGAATGGACAGGGGCCAATGAAAAACTGTTTTTT. The full variable domain, its missing parts supplied by reference TRBV29-1 and TRBJ1-4, is SAVISQKPSRDICQRGTSLTIQCQVDSQVTMMFWYRQQPGQSLTLIATANQGSEATYESGFVIDKFPISRPNLTFSTLTVSNMSPEDSSIYLCSVEWTGANEKLFFGSGTQLSVL.

The chain carries TRBV6-6 and TRBJ2-5; TRBD1 matches at 11 bases. This CDR3 region has 15 residues. Germline V gene data show CDR1 as MNHNY and CDR2 as SVGAGI (reference sequence). V lost 6 bases to trimming and J lost 5 bases; unmatched junction nucleotides: 8. The CDR3 coding sequence is TGTGCCAGCAGCTCACGGGACAGGGGGATGGAGACCCAGTACTTC. Protein sequence: CASSSRDRGMETQYF.

J is TRBJ1-2 and V is TRBV2; D remains unclear. Trimming cost V 6 bases and J 8 bases, with 13 bases left between them. Germline CDR1 reads SNHLY; CDR2 reads FYNNEI. CDR3 length: 12 amino acids. In DNA, the CDR3 is TGTGCCAGCAGCCCCACTAGAGAGGGCTACACCTTC. It yields the protein CASSPTREGYTF.

With regard to this clonotype: A read error may account for a junction end that differs from germline. The genes are TRBV12-3 or TRBV12-4 and TRBJ2-5, with a possible D match to TRBD1 (5 bases). The CDR3 sequence is 15 residues long. This CDR3 reads CASCLNQGIQETQYF. The CDR3 DNA sequence: TGTGCCAGCTGTTTGAATCAGGGAATCCAAGAGACCCAGTACTTC.

The V and J genes are TRBV19 and TRBJ2-1; TRBD1 might be the D (6 bases). This CDR3 has 16 residues. The V end lost 3 bases, the J end lost 0 bases, and 12 bases lay between the germline ends. Germline values: CDR1 LNHDA, CDR2 SQIVND (reference sequence). The CDR3 sequence: CASSMRGGLSYNEQFF. The CDR3 DNA reads TGTGCCAGTAGTATGCGAGGGGGTCTCTCCTACAATGAGCAGTTCTTC.

This chain connects TRBV7-9 to TRBJ2-5; tentative D call: TRBD2 (5 bases). Germline lookup yields CDR1 SEHNR and CDR2 FQNEAQ (reference sequence). The CDR3 length is 13 residues. The V gene lost 5 bases and the J gene lost 3 bases, with 10 bases spanning the gap. This chain's CDR3 is CASSRSVEETQYF. DNA of the CDR3: TGTGCCAGCAGCCGTAGCGTCGAAGAGACCCAGTACTTC. Variable domain in full (rest from reference TRBV7-9 and TRBJ2-5): DTGVSQNPRHKITKRGQNVTFRCDPISEHNRLYWYRQTLGQGPEFLTYFQNEAQLEKSRLLSDRFSAERPKGSFSTLEIQRTEQGDSAMYLCASSRSVEETQYFGPGTRLLVL.

The chain couples TRBV5-4 to TRBJ2-1; D possibly uses TRBD1 or TRBD2 (5 bases each). Germline V gene data show CDR1 as SGHNT and CDR2 as YYREEE (reference sequence). V was shortened by 10 bases and J by 0 bases, with 17 bases between the two germline ends. The CDR3 contains 15 residues. CDR3 nucleotide sequence: TGTGCCTTCGTGAGGGACGCGAGCTCCTACAATGAGCAGTTCTTC. Protein product: CAFVRDASSYNEQFF.